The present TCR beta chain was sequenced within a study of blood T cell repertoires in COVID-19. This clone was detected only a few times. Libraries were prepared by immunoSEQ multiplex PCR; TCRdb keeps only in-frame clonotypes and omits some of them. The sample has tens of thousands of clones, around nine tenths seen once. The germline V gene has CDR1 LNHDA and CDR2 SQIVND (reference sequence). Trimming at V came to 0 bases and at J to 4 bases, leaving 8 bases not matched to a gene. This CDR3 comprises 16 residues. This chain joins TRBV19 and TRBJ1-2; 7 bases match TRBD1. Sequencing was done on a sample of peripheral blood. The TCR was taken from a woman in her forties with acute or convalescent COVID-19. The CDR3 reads CASSIDDRQGPYGYTF. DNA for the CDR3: TGTGCCAGTAGTATAGACGACCGACAGGGACCCTATGGCTACACCTTC.